One sample yielded the 8 T cell receptor delta chains listed below, sequenced in a study of TRDV2 sequences in healthy donors. TCRdb reanalysed the PCR reads with CATT. The sample gives thousands of delta-chain clones, 55% to 65% of which show up once; approximately 15% is in the top ten. Input material: Vd2+ gamma-delta T cells from blood. These receptors all come from a human donor in good health.

This chain joins TRDV2 and TRDJ1, with 7 nucleotides matching TRDD3. Germline V gene data show CDR1 as GEAIGNYY and CDR2 as EKD. Trimming cost V 3 bases and J 0 bases; bases outside gene matches: 15. The CDR3 covers 18 residues. The CDR3 sequence is CACDEGGIQTWDTDKLIF. DNA for the CDR3: TGTGCCTGTGACGAGGGTGGGATACAAACCTGGGACACCGATAAACTCATCTTT.

The genes are TRDV2 and TRDJ1; D might be TRDD2 (6 bases). The CDR3 is 22 residues long. Germline CDR1 is GEAIGNYY and CDR2 is EKD. Trimming shortened V by 4 bases and J by 0 bases, and 35 bases separated the two germline ends. CDR3: CACELLHPADSQSANYTDKLIF. CDR3 DNA: TGTGCCTGTGAACTCCTACACCCTGCAGACTCTCAAAGTGCTAATTACACCGATAAACTCATCTTT.

This chain links TRDV2 with TRDJ1; the D gene is possibly TRDD3 (6 bases). The CDR3 contains 19 residues. V gave up 3 bases and J gave up 3 bases, with 28 bases separating them. Germline V gene lookup returns CDR1 GEAIGNYY and CDR2 EKD. The CDR3 DNA reads as TGTGCCTGTGACCGCCTCTCGGGTGGGGGGTTCCAGGGATCCGATAAACTCATCTTT. Amino acids: CACDRLSGGGFQGSDKLIF.

This chain connects TRDV2 to TRDJ1, with 12 bases matching TRDD3. With V trimmed by 0 bases and J by 4 bases, 5 bases remained unmatched. In germline, CDR1 is GEAIGNYY, CDR2 EKD. CDR3 size: 16 residues. The CDR3 region has the DNA TGTGCCTGTGACACCGTCTGGGGGATACGCAACGATAAACTCATCTTT. It encodes CACDTVWGIRNDKLIF.

V is TRDV2 and J is TRDJ1, with 8 bases fitting TRDD3. The V gene's germline CDR1 is GEAIGNYY and CDR2 EKD. V was clipped by 3 bases and J by 0 bases; unmatched bases: 14. This CDR3 comprises 18 residues. CDR3: CACDPLWNTGGYTDKLIF. The DNA for the CDR3 is TGTGCCTGTGACCCGTTGTGGAATACTGGGGGCTACACCGATAAACTCATCTTT.

This chain connects TRDV2 to TRDJ1, with 7 bases identical to TRDD3. V was clipped by 2 bases and J by 0 bases; unmatched bases: 5. Germline CDR1 GEAIGNYY, CDR2 EKD. The CDR3 length is 15 residues. CDR3 sequence: CACDRLGHYTDKLIF. The CDR3 DNA follows: TGTGCCTGTGACAGACTGGGGCATTACACCGATAAACTCATCTTT.

The rearrangement links TRDV2 to TRDJ3; 8 bases are a match to TRDD3. With V trimmed by 3 bases and J by 0 bases, 6 bases remained unmatched. This CDR3 has 18 residues. In germline, CDR1 is GEAIGNYY, CDR2 EKD. The CDR3 DNA sequence: TGTGCCTGTGACTTGGGGGATCAGAGCTCCTGGGACACCCGACAGATGTTTTTC. Protein: CACDLGDQSSWDTRQMFF.

This clone turned up a few times. V and J are TRDV2 and TRDJ1; TRDD3 aligns across 9 bases. J gave up 0 bases and V 0 bases, and 13 bases lay outside the gene matches. Germline V gene data show CDR1 as GEAIGNYY and CDR2 as EKD. The CDR3 is 19 residues long. The CDR3 region is CACDTVGGIPLPHTDKLIF. The DNA of the CDR3 is TGTGCCTGTGACACCGTAGGGGGGATACCACTTCCCCACACCGATAAACTCATCTTT.